This T cell receptor beta chain stems from a study of regulatory T cells in long-lasting Graves disease. Arm-PCR of CDR3 regions and iRepertoire HTBI primers were used to build TCR beta libraries. Each CDR3 protein is one row after TCRdb ran MiXCR on the multiplex PCR reads. The data contain around 250,000 distinct CDR3 sequences, around 21% of them singletons. This clonotype occurred many times. The antigen is undetermined. Time point denoted: newly diagnosed GD, antithyroid drugs for less than 3 months. PBMC-extracted RNA yielded the TCR library. Germline V gene sequence: CDR1 SGHTS, CDR2 YDEGEE. V was pared by 3 bases and J by 8 bases, with 18 bases between. The CDR3 spans 14 residues. General study results and limits: TRBV28 was favored in persistent disease, as were TRBJ1-2 and TRBJ2-5. New patients shared fewer public clonotypes (about 970) than persistent patients did (roughly 2,700). TCR diversity in persistent Graves' patients was below that of newly diagnosed ones.

The chain links TRBV5-8 to TRBJ2-7; D is perhaps TRBD1 or TRBD2 (6 bases each). The receptor was derived from a female donor with Graves disease. Specimen: peripheral blood mononuclear cells (PBMCs), collected at new diagnosis, from a patient treated with antithyroid drugs. The CDR3 loop reads CASSSGGGRVKQYF. DNA of the CDR3: TGTGCCAGCAGCTCTGGAGGGGGGCGGGTCAAGCAGTACTTC.